Each of the 5 T cell receptor beta chains below was sequenced from the same sample in a study of cytomegalovirus exposure and HLA in healthy donors (dated by TCRdb to 2015 to 2018). Libraries were built with the immunoSEQ multiplex PCR assay. For the multiplex PCR, a mixture combining 60 forward primers for TCR Vbeta segments and 13 reverse primers for TCR Jbeta segments was used. Entries here come from immuneACCESS through TCRdb and include only in-frame sequences with V and J called. Some clones fail to appear in such tables; in the studies checked, an unresolved V gene covers under half of the shortfall, and the cause of the remainder is unknown. Here the sample has roughly 150,000 clones; 73% occur a single time. The ten largest make up approximately 1.6% of the sample. Sequencing was performed on PBMCs. The receptors derive from a woman in her late teens or twenties in good health and CMV-seronegative.

The rearrangement uses TRBV10-3 and TRBJ1-2, with D uncertain. CDR1 and CDR2 from the germline V gene are ENHRY and SYGVKD. Trimming stripped 6 bases from V and 5 bases from J, with 13 bases between. The CDR3 loop spans 13 amino acids. CDR3 nucleotides: TGTGCCATCAGCCCGGGTTACGAATATGGCTACACCTTC. This codes for CAISPGYEYGYTF.

The chain couples TRBV28 to TRBJ2-2; 8 bases match TRBD1. CDR1 and CDR2 (germline): MDHEN, SYDVKM. Trimming took 5 bases from V and 5 from J; bases not matched to a gene: 7. The CDR3 is 15 residues long. The CDR3 sequence: CASSTGQGGTGELFF. DNA for the CDR3: TGTGCCAGCAGTACCGGACAGGGTGGAACCGGGGAGCTGTTTTTT.

V is TRBV9 and J is TRBJ1-1; D is possibly TRBD1 (6 bases). The germline CDR1 and CDR2 sequences are SGDLS and YYNGEE. V lost 0 bases and J 0 bases, leaving 9 bases between the germline ends. The CDR3 has 15 amino acids. Here the CDR3 reads CASSVGTDMNTEAFF. The CDR3 nucleotides are TGTGCCAGCAGCGTAGGGACAGATATGAACACTGAAGCTTTCTTT.

This clone was observed a handful of times. The chain has TRBV11-2 and TRBJ2-7; TRBD2 matches at 10 bases. Losses at the gene ends were 3 bases for V and 7 bases for J; bases not matched to a gene: 3. This CDR3 spans 13 amino acids. CDR1 SGHAT and CDR2 FQNNGV come from the germline V gene. CDR3 coding DNA: TGTGCCAGCAGCTTCCTAGCGGGAGTTGAGCAGTACGTC. Residues: CASSFLAGVEQYV.

The chain's CDR3 is CASSPPSGSYNEQFF. CDR3 nucleotide sequence: TGTGCCAGCTCACCACCTAGCGGCTCCTACAATGAGCAGTTCTTC. The chain combines TRBV18 with TRBJ2-1; D possibly corresponds to TRBD2 (6 bases). V lost 0 bases and J 0 bases, leaving 6 bases between the germline ends. Germline CDR1 reads KGHSH; CDR2 reads LQKENI. The CDR3 has 15 amino acids.